Listed below are T cell receptor beta chains from one sample, sequenced in a study of blood T cell repertoires in COVID-19. Produced via immunoSEQ multiplex PCR; TCRdb's table is partial and in-frame only. This sample has 95,000 to 150,000 clones, with around four fifths found just once. The sequenced material came from peripheral blood. The receptors here all came from a human donor in a cohort sampled during active COVID-19. CDR3s include the opening cysteine and the closing phenylalanine or tryptophan. The D gene is left open where the match is weak. Where a row states a size, it is once, few, many or the class of an expanded clone; other rows omit it.

D gene,V gene,J gene,CDR3 length,clone size,CDR3 protein,CDR3 DNA
TRBD1,TRBV27,TRBJ1-2,14,-,CASRRQGTNYGYTF,TGTGCCAGCAGAAGACAGGGGACCAACTATGGCTACACCTTC
-,TRBV9,TRBJ1-4,14,-,CASSNRAANEKLFF,TGTGCCAGCAGTAACAGGGCAGCTAATGAAAAACTGTTTTTT
-,TRBV19,TRBJ1-2,14,many,CASGLARGNYGYTF,TGTGCCAGTGGTCTGGCCCGGGGAAACTATGGCTACACCTTC
TRBD1,TRBV6-5,TRBJ1-1,13,-,CASSLQGATEAFF,TGTGCCAGCAGTCTGCAGGGGGCGACTGAAGCTTTCTTT
TRBD1,TRBV19,TRBJ1-1,14,-,CASSLRDRARGAFF,TGTGCCAGTAGTCTCCGGGACAGGGCCCGGGGAGCTTTCTTT
-,TRBV28,TRBJ1-5,12,-,CASSLLYQPQHF,TGTGCCAGCAGTTTACTGTATCAGCCCCAGCATTTT
-,TRBV7-3,TRBJ2-5,14,once,CASSQTGSHETQYF,TGTGCCAGCAGCCAAACGGGGTCCCACGAGACCCAGTACTTC
-,TRBV7-8,TRBJ2-1,18,-,CASGHHNYLASVRNEQFF,TGTGCCAGCGGGCATCATAACTATCTAGCGAGTGTGAGGAATGAGCAGTTCTTC
TRBD2,TRBV5-6,TRBJ2-7,19,-,CASSLAPETSGRAPYEQYF,TGTGCCAGCAGCTTGGCTCCCGAGACTAGCGGGAGGGCCCCCTACGAGCAGTACTTC
TRBD1,TRBV7-8,TRBJ1-6,15,-,CASSKGTGEGSPLHF,TGTGCCAGCAGCAAAGGGACAGGGGAAGGTTCACCCCTCCACTTT
-,TRBV6-1,TRBJ2-7,15,-,CASSEPGTGLYEQYF,TGTGCCAGCAGTGAACCCGGGACTGGACTCTACGAGCAGTACTTC
-,TRBV7-8,TRBJ2-2,15,-,CASSPKSSYTGELFF,TGTGCCAGCAGCCCTAAATCTAGCTACACCGGGGAGCTGTTTTTT
TRBD1,TRBV5-4,TRBJ1-1,14,-,CASSTRTGATEAFF,TGTGCCAGCAGTACCCGGACAGGGGCCACTGAAGCTTTCTTT
-,TRBV18,TRBJ1-1,14,once,CASSPNLGSAEAFF,TGTGCCAGCTCACCAAATCTGGGCAGTGCAGAAGCTTTCTTT
-,TRBV7-8,TRBJ1-1,13,-,CASSLSLNTEAFF,TGTGCCAGCAGCTTATCTTTGAACACTGAAGCTTTCTTT
-,TRBV3-1/TRBV3-2,TRBJ2-5,14,-,CASSHLTSQETQYF,TGTGCCAGCAGCCATCTTACTTCCCAAGAGACCCAGTACTTC
TRBD2,TRBV5-1,TRBJ2-7,14,few,CASSRTSGGYEQYF,TGCGCCAGCAGCAGGACTAGCGGAGGATACGAGCAGTACTTC
-,TRBV5-8,TRBJ1-1,14,once,CASSLGQMNTEAFF,TGTGCCAGCAGCTTGGGACAGATGAACACTGAAGCTTTCTTT
TRBD2,TRBV4-1,TRBJ2-7,15,once,CASSLGLARSYEQYF,TGCGCCAGCAGCTTGGGACTAGCGCGCTCCTACGAGCAGTACTTC
-,TRBV2,TRBJ2-3,14,-,CASKGTPSTDTQYF,TGTGCCAGCAAAGGGACACCTAGCACAGATACGCAGTATTTT
TRBD1,TRBV28,TRBJ2-7,16,once,CASSYREGQGGYEQYF,TGTGCCAGCAGTTACAGGGAGGGACAGGGGGGGTACGAGCAGTACTTC
TRBD1,TRBV19,TRBJ1-1,15,-,CASSMRGQTNTEAFF,TGTGCCAGTAGTATGAGGGGGCAGACGAACACTGAAGCTTTCTTT
-,TRBV11-2,TRBJ1-3,16,-,CASSGDTWSSGNTIYF,TGTGCCAGCAGCGGGGACACTTGGAGCTCTGGAAACACCATATATTTT
TRBD1,TRBV5-6,TRBJ2-7,15,-,CASSSPGQGNYEQYF,TGTGCCAGCAGCTCGCCGGGACAGGGGAACTACGAGCAGTACTTC
TRBD1,TRBV3-1/TRBV3-2,TRBJ2-5,14,-,CASSQEDRRETQYF,TGTGCCAGCAGCCAAGAGGACAGGCGAGAGACCCAGTACTTC
-,TRBV12-3/TRBV12-4,TRBJ1-5,13,-,CASSLGYSQPQHF,TGTGCCAGCAGTTTGGGCTATAGTCAGCCCCAGCATTTT